The clone carrying this T cell receptor (beta chain) appeared a few times. The time point: patch test 1, 2 weeks after DPC sensitization. This sample's treatment: therapeutic diphenylcyclopropenone sensitization with weekly scalp DPC. The V gene's germline CDR1 is DFQATT and CDR2 SNEGSKA (reference sequence). The CDR3 loop spans 17 amino acids. V was trimmed by 4 bases and J by 0 bases, leaving 19 bases between them. Each CDR3 protein gets one entry after TCRdb re-called the RACE reads with MiXCR. The table has 150,000 or so distinct CDR3 sequences, more than 14% seen once; the top ten hold 1.5% to 2%. The data derive from a study of human T cells and chemical hapten exposure. Study as a whole: The study traced per-sample TCR yield variation mainly to small differences in pooled library volumes.

The sequenced sample was whole blood, obtained in connection with sensitization to the hapten diphenylcyclopropenone (DPC). The TCR comes from a woman aged 25 to 39 with alopecia areata. Some clones in this sample may be carry-over from other donors' samples. The V call is TRBV20-1, the J call TRBJ1-5, with D perhaps TRBD1 (5 bases). The CDR3 protein is CSATVWGEWNSNQPQHF. In DNA form, the CDR3 reads TGCAGTGCTACCGTGTGGGGGGAATGGAATAGCAATCAGCCCCAGCATTTT.